The T cell receptor (beta chain) under discussion was sequenced for a study of T-cell memory formation after mild COVID-19. Study summary: For the most part, TCR clusters were specific to one donor. Findings of the study overall: While clones contracting from day 15 to 85 were balanced between CD4 and CD8, later expanders leaned CD4+.

With constant-segment primers, 5'RACE yielded cDNA libraries of TCR alpha and TCR beta that carried sample barcodes and UMIs. TCRdb reprocessed the 5' RACE reads with MiXCR, giving one entry per CDR3 protein. The table includes 300,000 to 400,000 distinct CDR3 sequences, 28% detected once. Germline V gene data show CDR1 as SEHNR and CDR2 as FQNEAQ (reference sequence). Trimming removed 2 bases from V and 5 bases from J, with 14 bases in between. The CDR3 consists of 15 residues. As for this clonotype: Its antigen is undetermined.

The V call is TRBV7-9, the J call TRBJ2-3, with D possibly being TRBD2 (7 bases). This receptor was identified in an adult woman who had mild COVID-19 (a few samples of this study predate the infection). Cell type and time point are not known. The sample was PBMCs or a T cell subset sorted from them (not recorded which). CDR3 amino acids: CASSLPGGLGDTQYF. The DNA for the CDR3 is TGTGCCAGCAGCTTACCGGGGGGCCTCGGAGATACGCAGTATTTT.